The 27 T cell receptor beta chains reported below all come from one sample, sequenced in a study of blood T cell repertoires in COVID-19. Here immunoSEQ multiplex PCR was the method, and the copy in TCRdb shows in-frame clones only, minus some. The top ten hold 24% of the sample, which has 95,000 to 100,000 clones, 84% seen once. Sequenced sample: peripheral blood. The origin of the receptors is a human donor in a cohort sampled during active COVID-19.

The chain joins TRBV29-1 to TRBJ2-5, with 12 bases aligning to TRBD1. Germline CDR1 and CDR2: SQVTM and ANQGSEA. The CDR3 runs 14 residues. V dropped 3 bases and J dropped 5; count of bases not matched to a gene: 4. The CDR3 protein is CSVDGTGGGETQYF. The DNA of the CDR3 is TGCAGCGTTGACGGGACAGGGGGCGGGGAGACCCAGTACTTC.

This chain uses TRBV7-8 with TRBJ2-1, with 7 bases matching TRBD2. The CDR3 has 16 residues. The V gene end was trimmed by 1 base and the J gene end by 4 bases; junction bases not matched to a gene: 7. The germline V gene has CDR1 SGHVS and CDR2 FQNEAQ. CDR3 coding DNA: TGTGCCAGCAGCTTAGGGGGATCGGGGGGATACAATGAGCAGTTCTTC. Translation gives CASSLGGSGGYNEQFF. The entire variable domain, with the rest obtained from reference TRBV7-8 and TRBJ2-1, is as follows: GAGVSQSPRYKVAKRGQDVALRCDPISGHVSLFWYQQALGQGPEFLTYFQNEAQLDKSGLPSDRFFAERPEGSVSTLKIQRTQQEDSAVYLCASSLGGSGGYNEQFFGPGTRLTVL.

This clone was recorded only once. The CDR3, as DNA: TGTGCCAGCAGCCCGTGGAAGGCAGGGGCCAGCAATCAGCCCCAGCATTTT. Its protein is CASSPWKAGASNQPQHF. The J gene is TRBJ1-5, the V gene TRBV3-1 (or the pseudogene TRBV3-2); a possible D gene is TRBD1 (6 bases). Germline CDR1 and CDR2: LGHDT and YNNKEL (reference sequence). The CDR3 sequence is 17 residues long. V was clipped by 4 bases and J by 1 base, with 17 bases between them.

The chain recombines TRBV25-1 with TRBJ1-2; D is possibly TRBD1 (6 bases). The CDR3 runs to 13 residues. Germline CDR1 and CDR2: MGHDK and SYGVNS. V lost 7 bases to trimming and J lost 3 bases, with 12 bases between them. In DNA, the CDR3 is TGTGCCAGCACCTCACGACAGGACTATGGCTACACCTTC. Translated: CASTSRQDYGYTF.

The CDR3 DNA is TGCGCCAGCAGCTTGGGGGACAACTACAATGAGCAGTTCTTC. Encoded protein: CASSLGDNYNEQFF. The V call is TRBV5-1, the J call TRBJ2-1, with D maybe TRBD1 (6 bases). Germline assignment: CDR1 SGHRS and CDR2 YFSETQ. Trimming cost V 0 bases and J 3 bases, with 7 bases left between them. The length of the CDR3 is 14 residues.

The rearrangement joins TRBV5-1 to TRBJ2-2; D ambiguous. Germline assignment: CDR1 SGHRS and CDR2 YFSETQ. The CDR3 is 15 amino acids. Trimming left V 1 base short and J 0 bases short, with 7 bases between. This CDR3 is CASSLQTANTGELFF. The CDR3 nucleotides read TGCGCCAGCAGCTTGCAGACTGCGAACACCGGGGAGCTGTTTTTT.

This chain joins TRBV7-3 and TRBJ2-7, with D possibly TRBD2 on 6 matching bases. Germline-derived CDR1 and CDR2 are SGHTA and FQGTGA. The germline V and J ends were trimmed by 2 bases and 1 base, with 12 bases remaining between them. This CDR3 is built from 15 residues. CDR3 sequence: CASSLYAGGSYEQYF. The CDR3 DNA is TGTGCCAGCAGCTTATATGCCGGGGGTTCCTACGAGCAGTACTTC.

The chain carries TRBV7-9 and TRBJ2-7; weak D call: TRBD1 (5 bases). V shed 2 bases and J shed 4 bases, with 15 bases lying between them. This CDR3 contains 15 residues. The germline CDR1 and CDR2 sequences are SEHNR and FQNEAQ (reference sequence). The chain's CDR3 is CASSLMGHTLYEQYF. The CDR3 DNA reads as TGTGCCAGCAGCTTAATGGGGCATACCCTATACGAGCAGTACTTC. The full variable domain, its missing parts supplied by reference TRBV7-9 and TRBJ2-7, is DTGVSQNPRHKITKRGQNVTFRCDPISEHNRLYWYRQTLGQGPEFLTYFQNEAQLEKSRLLSDRFSAERPKGSFSTLEIQRTEQGDSAMYLCASSLMGHTLYEQYFGPGTRLTVT.

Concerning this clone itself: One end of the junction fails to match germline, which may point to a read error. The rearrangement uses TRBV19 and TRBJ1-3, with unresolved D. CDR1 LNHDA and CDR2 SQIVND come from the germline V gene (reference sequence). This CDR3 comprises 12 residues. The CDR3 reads CASSFYASRLNF. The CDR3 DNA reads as TGTGCCAGTAGTTTCTATGCGTCACGACTGAATTTT.

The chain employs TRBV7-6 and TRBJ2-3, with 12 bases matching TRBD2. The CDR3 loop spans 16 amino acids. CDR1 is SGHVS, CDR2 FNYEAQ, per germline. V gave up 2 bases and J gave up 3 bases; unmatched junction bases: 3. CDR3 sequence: CASSLRLAGVTDTQYF. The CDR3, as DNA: TGTGCCAGCAGCTTACGACTAGCGGGGGTGACAGATACGCAGTATTTT.

CDR3: CASSLSPRGNTEAFF. The CDR3 nucleotides are TGCGCCAGCAGCTTATCACCCAGGGGGAACACTGAAGCTTTCTTT. The V and J genes are TRBV5-1 and TRBJ1-1; D may be TRBD1 (6 bases). CDR1 and CDR2 from the germline V gene are SGHRS and YFSETQ. The CDR3 has 15 amino acids. V dropped 2 bases and J dropped 1 base, with 12 bases sitting between them.

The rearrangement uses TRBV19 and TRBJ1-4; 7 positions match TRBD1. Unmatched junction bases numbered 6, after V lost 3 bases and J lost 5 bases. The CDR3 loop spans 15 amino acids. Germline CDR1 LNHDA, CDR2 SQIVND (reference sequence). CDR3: CASSIFGQVNEKLFF. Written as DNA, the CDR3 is TGTGCCAGTAGTATTTTTGGACAGGTCAATGAAAAACTGTTTTTT.

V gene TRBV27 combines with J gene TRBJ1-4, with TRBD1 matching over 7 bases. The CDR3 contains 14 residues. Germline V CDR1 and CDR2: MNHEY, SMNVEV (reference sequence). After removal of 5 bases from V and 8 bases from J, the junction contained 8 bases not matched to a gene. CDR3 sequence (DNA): TGTGCCAGCAGTGGAGACAGGGTCGGGGAAAAACTGTTTTTT. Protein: CASSGDRVGEKLFF.

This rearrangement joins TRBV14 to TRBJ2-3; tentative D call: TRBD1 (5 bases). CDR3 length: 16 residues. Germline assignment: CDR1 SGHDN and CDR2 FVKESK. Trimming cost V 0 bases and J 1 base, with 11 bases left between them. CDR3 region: CASSQDWGPGTDTQYF. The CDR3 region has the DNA TGTGCCAGCAGCCAAGATTGGGGCCCGGGCACAGATACGCAGTATTTT.

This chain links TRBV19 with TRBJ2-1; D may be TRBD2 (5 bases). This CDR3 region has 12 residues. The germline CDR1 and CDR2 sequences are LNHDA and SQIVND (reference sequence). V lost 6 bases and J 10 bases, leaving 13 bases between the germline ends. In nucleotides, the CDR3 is TGTGCCAGTAGCCTAGCAGTCGGGGAGCAGTTCTTC. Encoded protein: CASSLAVGEQFF. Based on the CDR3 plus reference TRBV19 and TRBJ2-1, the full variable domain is DGGITQSPKYLFRKEGQNVTLSCEQNLNHDAMYWYRQDPGQGLRLIYYSQIVNDFQKGDIAEGYSVSREKKESFPLTVTSAQKNPTAFYLCASSLAVGEQFFGPGTRLTVL.

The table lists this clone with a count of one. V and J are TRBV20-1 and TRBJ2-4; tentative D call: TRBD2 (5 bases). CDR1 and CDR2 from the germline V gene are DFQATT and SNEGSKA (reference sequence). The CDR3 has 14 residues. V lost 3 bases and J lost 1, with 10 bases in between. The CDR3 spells CSASPPGAKNIQYF. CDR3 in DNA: TGCAGTGCTAGTCCCCCGGGGGCCAAAAACATTCAGTACTTC.

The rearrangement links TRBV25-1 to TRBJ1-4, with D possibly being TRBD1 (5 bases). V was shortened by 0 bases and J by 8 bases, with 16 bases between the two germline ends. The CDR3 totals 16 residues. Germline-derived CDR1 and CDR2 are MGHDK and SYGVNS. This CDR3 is CASSEYRPGTREKLFF. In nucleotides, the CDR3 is TGTGCCAGCAGTGAATATCGTCCGGGGACTAGGGAAAAACTGTTTTTT. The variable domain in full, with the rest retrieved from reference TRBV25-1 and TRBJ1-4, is EADIYQTPRYLVIGTGKKITLECSQTMGHDKMYWYQQDPGMELHLIHYSYGVNSTEKGDLSSESTVSRIRTEHFPLTLESARPSHTSQYLCASSEYRPGTREKLFFGSGTQLSVL.

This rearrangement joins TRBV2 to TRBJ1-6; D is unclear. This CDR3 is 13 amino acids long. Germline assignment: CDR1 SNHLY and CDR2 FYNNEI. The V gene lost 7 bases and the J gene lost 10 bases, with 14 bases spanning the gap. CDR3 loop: CASTRGAVSPLHF. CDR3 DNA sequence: TGTGCCAGCACTCGAGGAGCAGTCTCACCCCTCCACTTT. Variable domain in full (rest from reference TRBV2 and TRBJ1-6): EPEVTQTPSHQVTQMGQEVILRCVPISNHLYFYWYRQILGQKVEFLVSFYNNEISEKSEIFDDQFSVERPDGSNFTLKIRSTKLEDSAMYFCASTRGAVSPLHFGNGTRLTVT.

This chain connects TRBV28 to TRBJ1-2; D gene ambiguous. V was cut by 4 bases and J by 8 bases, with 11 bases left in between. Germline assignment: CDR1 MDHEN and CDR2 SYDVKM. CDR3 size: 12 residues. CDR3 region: CASSSLGRGYTF. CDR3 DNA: TGTGCCAGCAGTTCCCTGGGGAGAGGCTACACCTTC.

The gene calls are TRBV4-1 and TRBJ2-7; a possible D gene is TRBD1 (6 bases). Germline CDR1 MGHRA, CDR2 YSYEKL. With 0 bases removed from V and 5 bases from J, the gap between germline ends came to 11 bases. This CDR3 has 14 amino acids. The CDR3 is CASSQDPNRDEQYF. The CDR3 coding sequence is TGCGCCAGCAGCCAAGATCCGAACAGGGACGAGCAGTACTTC.

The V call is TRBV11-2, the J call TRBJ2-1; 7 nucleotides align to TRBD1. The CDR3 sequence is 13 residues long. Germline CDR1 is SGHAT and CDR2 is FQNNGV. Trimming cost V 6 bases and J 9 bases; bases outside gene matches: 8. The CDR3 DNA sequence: TGTGCCAGCAGTTACAGGGGAGTGGGTGAGCAGTTCTTC. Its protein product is CASSYRGVGEQFF.

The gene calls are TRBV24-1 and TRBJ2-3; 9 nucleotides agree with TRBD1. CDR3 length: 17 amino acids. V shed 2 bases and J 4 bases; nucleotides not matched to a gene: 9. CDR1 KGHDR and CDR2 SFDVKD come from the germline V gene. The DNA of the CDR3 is TGTGCCACCAGTGATTCGAACAGGGGGCGCATCGCAGATACGCAGTATTTT. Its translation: CATSDSNRGRIADTQYF.

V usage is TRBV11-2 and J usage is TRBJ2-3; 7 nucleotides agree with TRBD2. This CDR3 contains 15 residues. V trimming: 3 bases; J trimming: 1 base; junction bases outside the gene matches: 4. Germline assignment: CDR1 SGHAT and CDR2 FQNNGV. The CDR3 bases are TGTGCCAGCAGCTTTAGGGGAGGGGGCACAGATACGCAGTATTTT. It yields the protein CASSFRGGGTDTQYF.

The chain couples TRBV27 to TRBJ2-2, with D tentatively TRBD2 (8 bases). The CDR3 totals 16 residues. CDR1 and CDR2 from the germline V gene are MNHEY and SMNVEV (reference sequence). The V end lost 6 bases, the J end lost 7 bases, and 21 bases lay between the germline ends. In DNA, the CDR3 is TGTGCCAGCAGCCGGGAGGGGGCGATTCTTGGCGGGGAGCTGTTTTTT. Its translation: CASSREGAILGGELFF.

CDR3 in amino acids: CASSQGSRTGELFF. Here the CDR3 DNA reads TGTGCCAGCAGCCAAGGCAGTCGAACCGGGGAGCTGTTTTTT. The rearrangement links TRBV3-1 (or the pseudogene TRBV3-2) to TRBJ2-2, with D uncertain. CDR3 length: 14 amino acids. V was clipped by 1 base and J by 5 bases, with 8 bases between them. The V gene's germline CDR1 is LGHDT and CDR2 YNNKEL (reference sequence).

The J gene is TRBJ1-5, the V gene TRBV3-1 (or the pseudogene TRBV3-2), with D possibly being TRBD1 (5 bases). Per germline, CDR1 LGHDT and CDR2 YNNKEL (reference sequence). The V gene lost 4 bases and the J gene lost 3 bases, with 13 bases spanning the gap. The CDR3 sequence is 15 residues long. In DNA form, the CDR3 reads TGTGCCAGCAGCCCGTCGGGGGGATTCAATCAGCCCCAGCATTTT. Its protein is CASSPSGGFNQPQHF.

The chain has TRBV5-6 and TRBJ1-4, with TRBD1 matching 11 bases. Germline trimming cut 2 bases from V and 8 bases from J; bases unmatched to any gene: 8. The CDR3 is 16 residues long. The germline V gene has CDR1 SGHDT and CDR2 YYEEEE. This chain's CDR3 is CASSFFGGQGEEKLFF. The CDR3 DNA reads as TGTGCCAGCAGCTTTTTTGGGGGACAGGGGGAAGAAAAACTGTTTTTT.